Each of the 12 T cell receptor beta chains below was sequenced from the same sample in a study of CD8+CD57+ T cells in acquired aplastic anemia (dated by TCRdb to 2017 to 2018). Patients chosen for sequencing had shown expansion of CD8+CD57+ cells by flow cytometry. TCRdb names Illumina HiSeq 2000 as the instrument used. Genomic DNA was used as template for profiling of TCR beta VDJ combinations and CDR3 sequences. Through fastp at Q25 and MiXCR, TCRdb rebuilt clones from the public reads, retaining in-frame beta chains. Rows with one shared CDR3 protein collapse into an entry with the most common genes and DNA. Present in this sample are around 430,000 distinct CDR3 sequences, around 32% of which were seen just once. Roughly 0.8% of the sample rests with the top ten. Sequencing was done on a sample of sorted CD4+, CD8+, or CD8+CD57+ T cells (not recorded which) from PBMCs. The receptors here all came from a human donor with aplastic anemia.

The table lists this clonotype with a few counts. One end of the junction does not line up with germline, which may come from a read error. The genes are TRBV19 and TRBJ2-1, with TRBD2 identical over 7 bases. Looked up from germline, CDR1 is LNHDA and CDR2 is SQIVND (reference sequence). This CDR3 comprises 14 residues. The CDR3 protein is CASSMGGRNNEQFF. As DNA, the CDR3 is TGCGCCAGCAGCATGGGGGGGAGAAACAATGAGCAGTTCTTC.

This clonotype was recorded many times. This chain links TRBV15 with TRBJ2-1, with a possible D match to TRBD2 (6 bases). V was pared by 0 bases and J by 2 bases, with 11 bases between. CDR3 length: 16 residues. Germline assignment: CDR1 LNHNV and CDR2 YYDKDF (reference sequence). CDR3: CATSRDGWTTYNEQFF. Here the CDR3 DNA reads TGTGCCACCAGCAGAGATGGTTGGACTACCTACAATGAGCAGTTCTTC.

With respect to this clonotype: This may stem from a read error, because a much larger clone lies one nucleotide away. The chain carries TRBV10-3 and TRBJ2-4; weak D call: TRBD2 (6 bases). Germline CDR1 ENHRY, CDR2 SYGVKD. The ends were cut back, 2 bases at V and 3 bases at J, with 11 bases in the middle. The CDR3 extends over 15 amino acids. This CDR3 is CAISEVGGSKNIQYF. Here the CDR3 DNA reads TGTGCCATCAGTGAGGTGGGGGGTAGCAAAAACATTCAGTACTTC.

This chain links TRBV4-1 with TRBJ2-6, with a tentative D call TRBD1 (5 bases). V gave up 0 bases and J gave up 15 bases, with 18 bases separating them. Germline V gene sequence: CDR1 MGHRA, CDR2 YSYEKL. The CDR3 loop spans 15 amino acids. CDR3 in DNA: TGCGCCAGCAGCCAAGATCTTGCCCGTCTCAGGGACCTGACTTTC. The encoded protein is CASSQDLARLRDLTF.

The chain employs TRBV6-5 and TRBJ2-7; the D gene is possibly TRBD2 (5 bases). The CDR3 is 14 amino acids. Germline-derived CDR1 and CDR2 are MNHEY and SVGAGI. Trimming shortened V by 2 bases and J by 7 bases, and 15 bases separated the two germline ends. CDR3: CASSYRVGTGEQYF. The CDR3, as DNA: TGTGCCAGCAGTTACAGGGTCGGTACGGGGGAGCAGTACTTC.

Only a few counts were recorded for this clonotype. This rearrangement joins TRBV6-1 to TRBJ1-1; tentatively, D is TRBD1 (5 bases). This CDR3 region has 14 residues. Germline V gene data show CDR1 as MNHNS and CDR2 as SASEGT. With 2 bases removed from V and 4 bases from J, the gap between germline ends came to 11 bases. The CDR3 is CASSEQDISTEAFF. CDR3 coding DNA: TGTGCCAGCAGTGAACAGGACATTAGCACTGAAGCTTTCTTT.

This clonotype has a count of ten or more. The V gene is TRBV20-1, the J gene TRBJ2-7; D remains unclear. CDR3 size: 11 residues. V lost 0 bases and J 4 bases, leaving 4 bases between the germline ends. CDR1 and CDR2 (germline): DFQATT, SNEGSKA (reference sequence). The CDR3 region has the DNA TGCAGTGCTAGAGACTTGTACGAGCAGTACTTC. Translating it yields CSARDLYEQYF.

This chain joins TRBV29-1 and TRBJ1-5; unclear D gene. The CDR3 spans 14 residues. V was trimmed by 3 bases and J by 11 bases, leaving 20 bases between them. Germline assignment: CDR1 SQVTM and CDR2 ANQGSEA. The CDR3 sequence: CSVDIGGIQETQHF. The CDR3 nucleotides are TGCAGCGTTGATATCGGCGGCATTCAAGAGACCCAGCATTTT.

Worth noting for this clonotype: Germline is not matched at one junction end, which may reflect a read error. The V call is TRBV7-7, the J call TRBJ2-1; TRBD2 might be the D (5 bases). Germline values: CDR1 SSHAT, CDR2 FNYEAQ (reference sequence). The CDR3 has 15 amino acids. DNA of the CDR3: TGTGCTAGCAGCTTTAGTACGGCTCGGGGAGTCGAGCAGTTCTTC. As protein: CASSFSTARGVEQFF.

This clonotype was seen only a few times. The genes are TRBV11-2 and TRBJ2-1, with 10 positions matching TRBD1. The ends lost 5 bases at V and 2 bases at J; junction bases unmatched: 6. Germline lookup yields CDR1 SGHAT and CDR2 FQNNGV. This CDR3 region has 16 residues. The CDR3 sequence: CASSPTGGQTYNEQFF. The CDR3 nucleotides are TGTGCCAGCAGCCCGACAGGGGGCCAGACCTACAATGAGCAGTTCTTC.

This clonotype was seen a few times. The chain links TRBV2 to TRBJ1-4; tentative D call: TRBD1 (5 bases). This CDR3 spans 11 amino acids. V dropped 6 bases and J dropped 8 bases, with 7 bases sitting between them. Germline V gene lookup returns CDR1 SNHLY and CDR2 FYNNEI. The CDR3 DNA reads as TGTGCCAGCAGGGGGCCCGAAAAACTGTTTTTT. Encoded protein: CASRGPEKLFF. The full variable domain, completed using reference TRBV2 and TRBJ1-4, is EPEVTQTPSHQVTQMGQEVILRCVPISNHLYFYWYRQILGQKVEFLVSFYNNEISEKSEIFDDQFSVERPDGSNFTLKIRSTKLEDSAMYFCASRGPEKLFFGSGTQLSVL.

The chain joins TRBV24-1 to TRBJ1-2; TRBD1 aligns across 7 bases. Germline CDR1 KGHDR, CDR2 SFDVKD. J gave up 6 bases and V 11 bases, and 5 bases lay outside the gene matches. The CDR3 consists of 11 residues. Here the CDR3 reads CAIGGQHGYTF. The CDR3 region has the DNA TGTGCCATAGGGGGACAGCATGGCTACACCTTC.